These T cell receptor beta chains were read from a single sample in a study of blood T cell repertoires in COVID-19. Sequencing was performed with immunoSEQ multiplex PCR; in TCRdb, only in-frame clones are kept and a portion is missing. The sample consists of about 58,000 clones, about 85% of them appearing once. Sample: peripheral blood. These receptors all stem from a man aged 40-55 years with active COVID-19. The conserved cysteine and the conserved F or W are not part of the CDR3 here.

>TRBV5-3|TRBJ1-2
ARSPYTGENYGYT
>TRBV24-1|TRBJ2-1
ATSSDRVNEQF
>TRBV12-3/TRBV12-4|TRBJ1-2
ASGSGRTSYT
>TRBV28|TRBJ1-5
ASSSPPLEGRGH
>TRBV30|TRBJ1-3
ACQGQVSGNTIY
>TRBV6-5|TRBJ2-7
ASSYVGGGRYEQY
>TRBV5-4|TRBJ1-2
ASSSDGTRSYYGYT
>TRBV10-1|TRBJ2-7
ATSNRDLGEQY
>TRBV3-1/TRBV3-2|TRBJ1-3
ASSQGAGNTIY
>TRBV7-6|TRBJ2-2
ASSLEVAGVRTGELF
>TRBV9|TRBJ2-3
ASSPIVVGTDTQY
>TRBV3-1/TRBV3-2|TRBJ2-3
ASSHLPGYLDKYTQY
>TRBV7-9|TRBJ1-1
ASSPISGTGTF